This T cell receptor beta chain was sequenced for a study of blood T cell repertoires in COVID-19. Background on the study: The United States, Italy and Spain were the sources of the acute and convalescent COVID-19 samples. Nucleic acid was either cDNA or gDNA, and it came from T cells, B-cell-depleted T cells, or PBMCs.

This clone was counted once. Clones were read by immunoSEQ multiplex PCR, and TCRdb kept only the in-frame ones, dropping some. The table includes fewer than 110,000 clones, 87% detected once. This TCR derives from a human donor in a cohort sampled during active COVID-19. The source material was peripheral blood.

CDR3 coding DNA: TGTGCCAGCAGCCAAGATCAGGGATTCGACTCACCCCTCCACTTT. Its translation is CASSQDQGFDSPLHF. V gene TRBV3-1 (or the pseudogene TRBV3-2) combines with J gene TRBJ1-6; possible D gene TRBD1, 5 bases. CDR3 length: 15 amino acids. Germline-derived CDR1 and CDR2 are LGHDT and YNNKEL (reference sequence). Trimming removed 0 bases at V and 10 bases at J, with 13 bases between.